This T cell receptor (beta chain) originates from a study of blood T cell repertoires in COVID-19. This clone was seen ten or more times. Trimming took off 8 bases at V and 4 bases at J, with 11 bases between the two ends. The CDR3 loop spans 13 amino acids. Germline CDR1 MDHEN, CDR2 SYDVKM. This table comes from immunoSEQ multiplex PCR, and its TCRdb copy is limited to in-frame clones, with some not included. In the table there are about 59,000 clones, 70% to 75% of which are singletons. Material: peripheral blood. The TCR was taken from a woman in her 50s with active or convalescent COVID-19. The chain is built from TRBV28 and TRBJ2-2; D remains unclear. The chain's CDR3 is CASGLGGTGELFF. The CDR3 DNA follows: TGTGCCAGCGGCCTTGGTGGCACCGGGGAGCTGTTTTTT.